This TCR beta chain was retrieved from a study of blood T cell repertoires in COVID-19. Study-level information: From T cells, B-cell-depleted T cells, or PBMCs came the material, which was cDNA or gDNA.

How the authors handled the data: Amplified reference gene primers provided the basis for estimating nucleated cell counts. This table comes from immunoSEQ multiplex PCR, and its TCRdb copy is limited to in-frame clones, with some not included. The V and J calls and the clone size are those of that table, but D and trimming were determined from the DNA. Of about 91,000 clones listed, around 90% are singletons. The CDR3 is 16 amino acids. V trimming: 0 bases; J trimming: 3 bases; junction bases outside the gene matches: 7. In germline, CDR1 is MNHEY, CDR2 SMNVEV (reference sequence). This receptor was obtained from a woman aged 80 or over with active COVID-19. Input material: peripheral blood. The chain uses TRBV27 and TRBJ2-7, with TRBD2 matching 8 bases. The CDR3 nucleotides read TGTGCCAGCAGTTTATCGATGACTAGCGTCTACTACGAGCAGTACTTC. It yields the protein CASSLSMTSVYYEQYF.